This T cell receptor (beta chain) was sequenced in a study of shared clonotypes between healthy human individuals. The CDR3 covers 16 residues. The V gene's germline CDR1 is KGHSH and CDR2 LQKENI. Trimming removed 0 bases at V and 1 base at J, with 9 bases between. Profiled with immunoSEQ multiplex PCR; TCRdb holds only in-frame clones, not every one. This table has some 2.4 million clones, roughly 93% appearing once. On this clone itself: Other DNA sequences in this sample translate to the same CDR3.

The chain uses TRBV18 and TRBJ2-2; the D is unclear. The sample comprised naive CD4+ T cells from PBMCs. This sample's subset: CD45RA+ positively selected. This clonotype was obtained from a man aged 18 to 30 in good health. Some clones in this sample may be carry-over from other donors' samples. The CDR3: CASSPPGGWNTGELFF. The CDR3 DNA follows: TGTGCCAGCTCACCACCGGGCGGATGGAACACCGGGGAGCTGTTTTTT.